The 8 T cell receptor beta chains below come from one sample, sequenced in a study of T cells in Graves' hyperthyroidism and ophthalmopathy. Regions amplified from RNA transcripts were the TCR beta CDR3 regions. Carried out on the TCR CDR3, a first-round RT-PCR used the HTBI primer set. MiXCR, run by TCRdb on the multiplex PCR reads, gives a single entry per CDR3 protein. This sample has just under 750,000 distinct CDR3 sequences; 30% to 40% occur once, and the top ten carry roughly 30%. The sequencing sample was made of blood. The receptors shown here come from a woman aged 40 to 50 with Graves' hyperthyroidism.

Turning to this clonotype: It is likely a read error: a sequence one base away is far more abundant. The V and J genes are TRBV7-3 and TRBJ2-5; 7 bases are a match to TRBD2. CDR1 and CDR2 (germline): SGHTA, FQGTGA. The CDR3 extends over 13 amino acids. The CDR3 protein is CASSSGGQGTQYF. In DNA, the CDR3 is TGTGCCAGCAGCTCGGGGGGTCAAGGGACCCAGTACTTC.

Ten or more counts support this clonotype. The chain recombines TRBV4-1 with TRBJ1-5; D gene uncertain. Trimming left V 4 bases short and J 0 bases short, with 13 bases between. The germline V gene encodes CDR1 MGHRA and CDR2 YSYEKL. The CDR3 has 16 amino acids. The CDR3 here is CASSPEQDLSNQPQHF. Written as DNA, the CDR3 is TGCGCCAGCAGCCCAGAACAAGACCTTAGCAATCAGCCCCAGCATTTT.

This clonotype showed up many times. This chain uses TRBV7-3 with TRBJ1-1; D gene uncertain. The CDR3 is made up of 14 amino acids. V lost 5 bases to trimming and J lost 1 base, with 11 bases between them. CDR1 is SGHTA, CDR2 FQGTGA, per germline. The CDR3 DNA follows: TGTGCCAGCAGCAAAGGAGGCCCGAACACTGAAGCTTTCTTT. Its protein product is CASSKGGPNTEAFF.

V usage is TRBV28 and J usage is TRBJ2-7; 9 bases fit TRBD1. V dropped 3 bases and J dropped 6; count of bases not matched to a gene: 3. CDR3 length: 13 amino acids. The germline gives CDR1 MDHEN, CDR2 SYDVKM. The CDR3 DNA follows: TGTGCCAGCAGTTTGGACAGGGGCGCCGAGCAGTACTTC. Translating it yields CASSLDRGAEQYF.

This sequence joins TRBV5-4 and TRBJ2-3, with D unclear. Trimming shortened V by 4 bases and J by 3 bases, and 12 bases separated the two germline ends. The CDR3 covers 14 residues. Germline V gives CDR1 SGHNT, CDR2 YYREEE (reference sequence). The CDR3 spells CASSLAFRTDTQYF. CDR3 sequence (DNA): TGTGCCAGCAGCCTGGCTTTTAGGACAGATACGCAGTATTTT.

This clonotype was detected many times. CDR3 nucleotide sequence: TGCAGTGCTGACAGGGGGCAAGATGAAAAACTGTTTTTT. It is translated as CSADRGQDEKLFF. This chain links TRBV20-1 with TRBJ1-4; 10 bases agree with TRBD1. The CDR3 is made up of 13 amino acids. After removal of 5 bases from V and 6 bases from J, the junction contained 3 bases not matched to a gene. Germline loops: CDR1 DFQATT, CDR2 SNEGSKA (reference sequence).

This chain links TRBV20-1 with TRBJ1-2; D gene uncertain. From germline, CDR1 is DFQATT and CDR2 SNEGSKA (reference sequence). V was cut by 6 bases and J by 8 bases, with 19 bases left in between. The CDR3 contains 13 residues. CDR3 nucleotides: TGCAGTGCCACAGAAGCCCCTCTTAGGGGCTACACCTTC. This encodes CSATEAPLRGYTF.

Turning to this clonotype: A junction boundary mismatches the germline segment, possibly from a read error. The chain joins TRBV10-3 to TRBJ1-2, with D possibly matching TRBD1 (5 bases). CDR1 is ENHRY, CDR2 SYGVKD, per germline. The CDR3 is made up of 14 amino acids. The CDR3, as DNA: TGTGCCAGCAGTTTCGACGGGGGAAACTATGGCTACACCTTC. Translated, it gives CASSFDGGNYGYTF.